This T cell receptor (beta chain) originates from a study of blood T cell repertoires in COVID-19. Some clones are missing from TCRdb's copy, which holds only in-frame ones; the method was immunoSEQ multiplex PCR. The sample carries hundreds of thousands of clones, about 91% recorded once. Between the trimmed V and J ends, which lost 7 bases and 5 bases, there was a span of 17 bases. The CDR3 covers 14 residues. Germline V lookup: CDR1 LNHDA, CDR2 SQIVND (reference sequence). This clone was seen once. The receptor comes from a woman in her forties who had recovered from COVID-19. The chain has TRBV19 and TRBJ1-1; a weak D match, TRBD1 (5 bases). The sample consisted of PBMCs or T cells enriched from blood (not recorded which). The DNA for the CDR3 is TGTGCCAGTATGTGGAGGGGACTTGGGACTGAAGCTTTCTTT. Its protein product is CASMWRGLGTEAFF.